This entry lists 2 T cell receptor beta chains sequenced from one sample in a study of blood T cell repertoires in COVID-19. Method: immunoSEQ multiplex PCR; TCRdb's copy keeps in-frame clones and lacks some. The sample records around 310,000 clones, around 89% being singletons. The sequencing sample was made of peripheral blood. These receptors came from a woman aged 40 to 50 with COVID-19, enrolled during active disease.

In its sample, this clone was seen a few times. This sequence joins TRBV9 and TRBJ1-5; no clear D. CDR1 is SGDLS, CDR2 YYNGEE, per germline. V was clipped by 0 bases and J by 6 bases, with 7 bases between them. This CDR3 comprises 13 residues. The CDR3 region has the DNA TGTGCCAGCAGCGTAGACCTTAGTCAGCCCCAGCATTTT. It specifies CASSVDLSQPQHF.

The CDR3 region has the DNA TGTGCCAGCAGCCAAGATTGGGCTAGCGGGCGTGAGCAGTTCTTC. This codes for CASSQDWASGREQFF. The chain is built from TRBV14 and TRBJ2-1, with TRBD2 matching 8 bases. CDR1 and CDR2 (germline): SGHDN, FVKESK. The CDR3 has 15 residues. V lost 0 bases and J lost 9; bases outside the gene matches: 7.